This T cell receptor (beta chain) was retrieved from a study of shared clonotypes between healthy human individuals. About the research overall: CD4 naive and CD4 memory each took three plates per donor, while CD8 naive took two and CD8 memory one.

Details on this clone: Its cognate antigen is unknown.

The CDR3 has 14 amino acids. Trimming removed 0 bases from V and 7 bases from J, with 10 bases in between. CDR1 is ENHRY and CDR2 is SYGVKD in the germline V gene. Assay: immunoSEQ multiplex PCR; the TCRdb copy retains only in-frame clones and omits some. Of about 2.4 million clones in the sample, roughly 93% are singletons; the top ten hold 0.36%. Study findings and constraints: Across subsets, estimated richness was generally greater for naive than for memory populations. Few donors limited the genetic and exposure-history diversity represented.

Material for sequencing was naive CD4+ T cells from PBMCs. Subset here: CD45RA+ positively selected. The sequence came from a man aged 18 to 35 in good health. Some clones in this sample may be carry-over from other donors' samples. The gene calls are TRBV10-3 and TRBJ2-1; D is unclear. The CDR3 bases are TGTGCCATCAGTGAGTCGGCCCTGGGGAATGAGCAGTTCTTC. It yields the protein CAISESALGNEQFF.